The clone carrying this T cell receptor beta chain has a handful of counts. The data are from a study of OX40 agonist ivuxolimab in advanced cancers. Trimming pared 5 bases from V and 1 base from J, leaving 9 bases between. Per germline, CDR1 SQVTM and CDR2 ANQGSEA. The CDR3 extends over 13 amino acids. The repertoire was sequenced with immunoSEQ multiplex PCR; TCRdb's copy has only in-frame clones and lacks some. This sample has 10,000 to 15,000 clones, with roughly three quarters found just once. Sequencing was performed on CD4+ or CD8+ T cells sorted from blood, taken in a trial of the OX40 agonist ivuxolimab. The clonotype was recovered from an adult with an advanced solid tumor such as melanoma, head and neck, liver or kidney cancer. The chain links TRBV29-1 to TRBJ1-5, with D unclear. CDR3 DNA sequence: TGCAGCGTTCGGAACCGAAGCAATCAGCCCCAGCATTTT. It specifies CSVRNRSNQPQHF.